Listed here are 2 T cell receptor beta chains from one sample, sequenced in a study of response to subunit inactivated influenza vaccine. TCRdb fed the RT-PCR reads into MiXCR, producing one record per CDR3 protein. The table shows 400,000 to 650,000 distinct CDR3 sequences, with approximately 7.8% occurring only once. Specimen: PBMCs from blood, collected 23 months after vaccination. Receptor source: a man between 50 and 75 years old who received an inactivated influenza vaccine.

This clonotype was counted at least ten times. V gene TRBV9 combines with J gene TRBJ2-1; 10 bases are shared with TRBD2. CDR1 SGDLS and CDR2 YYNGEE come from the germline V gene. V was pared by 2 bases and J by 4 bases, with 3 bases of the junction left unmatched. This CDR3 contains 15 residues. CDR3 sequence reads: CASSVLLAGYNEQFF. The CDR3 DNA follows: TGTGCCAGCAGCGTCTTACTAGCGGGGTACAATGAGCAGTTCTTC.

The chain has TRBV11-3 and TRBJ2-5; D is unclear. The CDR3 is made up of 13 amino acids. The germline V and J ends were trimmed by 0 bases and 3 bases, with 5 bases remaining between them. CDR1 is SGHNT and CDR2 is YENEEA in the germline V gene. The CDR3 nucleotides read TGTGCCAGCAGCTTAGATTTGGAAGAGACCCAGTACTTC. Amino acids: CASSLDLEETQYF.